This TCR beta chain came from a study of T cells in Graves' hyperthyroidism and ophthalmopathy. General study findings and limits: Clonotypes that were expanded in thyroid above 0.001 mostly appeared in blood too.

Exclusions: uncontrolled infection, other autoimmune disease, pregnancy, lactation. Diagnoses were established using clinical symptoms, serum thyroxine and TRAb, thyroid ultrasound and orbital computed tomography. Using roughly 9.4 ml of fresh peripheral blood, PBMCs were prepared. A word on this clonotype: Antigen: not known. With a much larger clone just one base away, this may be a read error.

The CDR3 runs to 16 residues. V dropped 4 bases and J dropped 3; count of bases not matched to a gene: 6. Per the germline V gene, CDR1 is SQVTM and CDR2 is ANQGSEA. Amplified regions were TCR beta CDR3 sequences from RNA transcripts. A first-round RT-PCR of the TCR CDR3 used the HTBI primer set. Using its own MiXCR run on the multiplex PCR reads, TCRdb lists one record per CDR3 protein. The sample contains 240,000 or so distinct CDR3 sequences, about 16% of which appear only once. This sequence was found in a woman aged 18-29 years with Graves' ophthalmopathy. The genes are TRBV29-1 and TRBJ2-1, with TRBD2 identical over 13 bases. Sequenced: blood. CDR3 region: CSVALGLAGNYNEQFF. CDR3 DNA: TGCAGCGTTGCCCTGGGACTAGCGGGGAACTACAATGAGCAGTTCTTC.